This section outlines one TCR beta chain sequence together with its context. Its target is not known. 5'RACE primed at constant segments yielded TCR alpha and TCR beta cDNA libraries bearing sample barcodes and UMIs. TCRdb fed the 5' RACE reads into MiXCR, producing one record per CDR3 protein. The sample consists of about 430,000 distinct CDR3 sequences, approximately 24% of them appearing once. Trimming left V 0 bases short and J 1 base short, with 9 bases between. This CDR3 spans 16 amino acids. The germline V gene has CDR1 SGHDN and CDR2 FVKESK. The data originate from a study of T-cell memory formation after mild COVID-19. Study-wide findings and caveats: The appearance of some responding clones in pre-infection memory suggested that cross-reactive memory joined. The authors did not confirm SARS-CoV-2 specificity of second-wave clones peaking day 37.

The V gene is TRBV14, the J gene TRBJ2-2, with D hard to call. Sequencing used PBMCs or a T cell subset sorted from them (not recorded which). This clonotype was sampled from an adult woman who had mild COVID-19 (a few samples of this study predate the infection). Cell type and time point are not known. This chain's CDR3 is CASSQDWQENTGELFF. CDR3 nucleotides: TGTGCCAGCAGCCAAGATTGGCAGGAGAACACCGGGGAGCTGTTTTTT.